These 29 T cell receptor beta chains originate from one sample sequenced in a study of PD-1 blockade in classical Hodgkin lymphoma. After autologous stem cell transplantation all patients relapsed, and prior brentuximab vedotin exposure differed between cohorts. Generated by immunoSEQ multiplex PCR, the TCRdb table keeps only in-frame clones and is missing some. This repertoire shows some 150,000 clones, nearly 80% found once; its top ten account for 7.5% to 9.5%. Here the sequenced sample was peripheral blood mononuclear cells (PBMCs), taken before the second cycle of nivolumab. These receptors were taken from a human donor with classical Hodgkin lymphoma.

The V call is TRBV6-1, the J call TRBJ1-4, with TRBD1 as a possible D gene (5 bases). In germline, CDR1 is MNHNS, CDR2 SASEGT. The CDR3 runs 14 residues. The ends were cut back, 5 bases at V and 4 bases at J, with 11 bases in the middle. The CDR3 here is CASSSTDSNEKLFF. The CDR3 DNA follows: TGTGCCAGCAGTTCGACAGACAGTAATGAAAAACTGTTTTTT.

The chain employs TRBV9 and TRBJ2-3; D is unclear. The germline CDR1 and CDR2 sequences are SGDLS and YYNGEE. V gave up 3 bases and J gave up 3 bases, with 5 bases separating them. The CDR3 totals 12 residues. The CDR3 loop is CASSALTDTQYF. CDR3 coding DNA: TGTGCCAGCAGCGCCCTGACAGATACGCAGTATTTT.

The J gene is TRBJ1-1, the V gene TRBV7-3; 7 nucleotides match TRBD1. Germline loops: CDR1 SGHTA, CDR2 FQGTGA. Unmatched junction bases numbered 3, after V lost 4 bases and J lost 1 base. The CDR3 consists of 14 residues. The CDR3 DNA sequence: TGTGCCAGCAGCTATCAGGGGGAGAACACTGAAGCTTTCTTT. As protein: CASSYQGENTEAFF.

There are a few counts of this clone. In nucleotides, the CDR3 is TGTGCCAGCAGTGAAAACGGGCCCACAGATACGCAGTATTTT. Translating gives CASSENGPTDTQYF. The chain uses TRBV25-1 and TRBJ2-3; unclear D gene. The germline V gene encodes CDR1 MGHDK and CDR2 SYGVNS. Between the trimmed V and J ends, which lost 2 bases and 2 bases, there was a span of 8 bases. The CDR3 sequence is 14 residues long.

The chain recombines TRBV6-6 with TRBJ1-2; 7 positions match TRBD1. The CDR3 runs to 13 residues. Looked up from germline, CDR1 is MNHNY and CDR2 is SVGAGI (reference sequence). V shed 6 bases, J shed 7 bases, and the junction held 8 bases outside the gene matches. CDR3 nucleotide sequence: TGTGCCAGCAGCCGTACAGGGGACTCTGGCTACACCTTC. It encodes CASSRTGDSGYTF.

This rearrangement joins TRBV5-1 to TRBJ1-5, with D perhaps matching TRBD1 (5 bases). With 0 bases removed from V and 0 bases from J, the gap between germline ends came to 7 bases. From germline, CDR1 is SGHRS and CDR2 YFSETQ. CDR3 length: 15 residues. Written as DNA, the CDR3 is TGCGCCAGCAGCTTGGCAGGGAATAGCAATCAGCCCCAGCATTTT. Translation: CASSLAGNSNQPQHF.

The rearrangement uses TRBV28 and TRBJ2-2, with 8 bases that match TRBD1. Losses at the gene ends were 3 bases for V and 7 bases for J; bases not matched to a gene: 7. Looked up from germline, CDR1 is MDHEN and CDR2 is SYDVKM. The CDR3 consists of 15 residues. The CDR3 loop is CASSFPRGRDGELFF. CDR3 nucleotides: TGTGCCAGCAGTTTCCCCAGGGGGCGCGACGGGGAGCTGTTTTTT.

The genes are TRBV4-1 and TRBJ2-1, with TRBD1 matching over 12 bases. The V and J ends lost 0 bases and 0 bases, in that order; junction bases with no gene match: 6. The germline V gene has CDR1 MGHRA and CDR2 YSYEKL. This CDR3 is built from 19 residues. DNA for the CDR3: TGCGCCAGCAGCCAAGAGGGGACAGGGGGCTCTACCTCCTACAATGAGCAGTTCTTC. Its protein product is CASSQEGTGGSTSYNEQFF.

The V call is TRBV6-5, the J call TRBJ2-6; D possibly uses TRBD1 or TRBD2 (5 bases each). CDR3 length: 15 residues. Per the germline V gene, CDR1 is MNHEY and CDR2 is SVGAGI. The V gene lost 2 bases and the J gene lost 0 bases, with 5 bases spanning the gap. CDR3 sequence: CASSYGGSGANVLTF. The CDR3 DNA reads TGTGCCAGCAGTTACGGGGGCTCTGGGGCCAACGTCCTGACTTTC.

CDR3: CASSPPGQTFYNEQFF. CDR3 nucleotide sequence: TGTGCCAGCTCACCACCAGGGCAGACCTTCTACAATGAGCAGTTCTTC. The chain is built from TRBV18 and TRBJ2-1; D unclear. The ends were cut back, 0 bases at V and 3 bases at J, with 12 bases in the middle. Germline V gives CDR1 KGHSH, CDR2 LQKENI. The CDR3 is 16 amino acids. Full variable domain (outside the CDR3, taken from reference TRBV18 and TRBJ2-1): NAGVMQNPRHLVRRRGQEARLRCSPMKGHSHVYWYRQLPEEGLKFMVYLQKENIIDESGMPKERFSAEFPKEGPSILRIQQVVRGDSAAYFCASSPPGQTFYNEQFFGPGTRLTVL.

The V gene is TRBV6-1, the J gene TRBJ1-2; tentative D call: TRBD1 (6 bases). V was shortened by 6 bases and J by 2 bases, with 16 bases between the two germline ends. This CDR3 is built from 15 residues. Germline V gene sequence: CDR1 MNHNS, CDR2 SASEGT. The CDR3 protein is CASRSRDTLNYGYTF. The DNA of the CDR3 is TGTGCCAGCAGGAGCCGGGACACACTCAACTATGGCTACACCTTC.

This chain joins TRBV18 and TRBJ2-5, with D perhaps TRBD1 (6 bases). CDR1 is KGHSH, CDR2 LQKENI, per germline. The CDR3 is 13 amino acids. V dropped 3 bases and J dropped 7 bases, with 12 bases sitting between them. DNA for the CDR3: TGTGCCAGCTCACCTACAGGGTCAGGGACCCAGTACTTC. This translates into CASSPTGSGTQYF.

V is TRBV7-2 and J is TRBJ2-4; possibly TRBD1 for D (5 bases). CDR1 SGHTA and CDR2 FQGNSA come from the germline V gene. V lost 1 base, J lost 4 bases, and 14 bases lay in between. The CDR3 is made up of 16 amino acids. CDR3 residues: CASSLDLGARKNIQYF. The CDR3 DNA reads TGTGCCAGCAGCTTAGACCTAGGGGCCCGAAAAAACATTCAGTACTTC.

The chain employs TRBV5-1 and TRBJ2-3, with TRBD2 identical over 15 bases. CDR3 length equals 15 residues. With 4 bases clipped from V and 4 bases from J, the junction kept 1 base outside the gene matches. Germline V gene data show CDR1 as SGHRS and CDR2 as YFSETQ. CDR3 sequence: CASSGLAGGPDTQYF. The CDR3 DNA reads as TGCGCCAGCAGCGGACTAGCGGGAGGGCCAGATACGCAGTATTTT. Full variable domain (outside the CDR3, taken from reference TRBV5-1 and TRBJ2-3): KAGVTQTPRYLIKTRGQQVTLSCSPISGHRSVSWYQQTPGQGLQFLFEYFSETQRNKGNFPGRFSGRQFSNSRSEMNVSTLELGDSALYLCASSGLAGGPDTQYFGPGTRLTVL.

This clone showed up just a few times. The identical CDR3 is also encoded by other nucleotide sequences in the sample. The J gene is TRBJ1-2, the V gene TRBV5-6; 8 bases align to TRBD1. J lost 2 bases, V lost 0 bases, and 0 bases had no gene match. This CDR3 contains 14 residues. CDR1 is SGHDT and CDR2 is YYEEEE in the germline V gene. DNA of the CDR3: TGTGCCAGCAGCTTGGGACAGGGGAACTATGGCTACACCTTC. Its translation: CASSLGQGNYGYTF.

This clone has a count of ten or more. J is TRBJ2-2 and V is TRBV5-1; 7 bases map to TRBD1. V gave up 7 bases and J gave up 5 bases; unmatched junction bases: 8. The CDR3 has 14 amino acids. Germline V gene data show CDR1 as SGHRS and CDR2 as YFSETQ. The CDR3 DNA is TGCGCCAGCTCAGGGGGTGTGGTGACCGGGGAGCTGTTTTTT. It encodes CASSGGVVTGELFF. The full variable domain, with the rest looked up from reference TRBV5-1 and TRBJ2-2, is KAGVTQTPRYLIKTRGQQVTLSCSPISGHRSVSWYQQTPGQGLQFLFEYFSETQRNKGNFPGRFSGRQFSNSRSEMNVSTLELGDSALYLCASSGGVVTGELFFGEGSRLTVL.

This chain uses TRBV27 with TRBJ1-6, with D tentatively TRBD1 (5 bases). The CDR3 consists of 15 residues. Trimming removed 4 bases from V and 9 bases from J, with 16 bases in between. Germline V lookup: CDR1 MNHEY, CDR2 SMNVEV (reference sequence). CDR3 protein: CASSSRFGASSPLHF. The CDR3 coding sequence is TGTGCCAGCAGTTCGCGCTTTGGGGCTTCTTCACCCCTCCACTTT.

This chain joins TRBV25-1 and TRBJ2-4; no reliable D call. Per germline, CDR1 MGHDK and CDR2 SYGVNS. CDR3 length equals 14 residues. Trimming took 3 bases from V and 0 from J, leaving 6 bases between them. The CDR3 loop reads CASSDSVAKNIQYF. CDR3 coding DNA: TGTGCCAGCAGTGATTCGGTAGCCAAAAACATTCAGTACTTC.

The chain employs TRBV19 and TRBJ2-5; the D gene could be TRBD1 or TRBD2 (5 bases each). CDR3 length: 14 residues. CDR1 is LNHDA, CDR2 SQIVND, per germline (reference sequence). Trimming cost V 3 bases and J 5 bases, with 13 bases left between them. The CDR3 is CASSILGDVETQYF. In nucleotides, the CDR3 is TGTGCCAGTAGTATCCTAGGGGACGTGGAGACCCAGTACTTC. The full variable domain, with the rest looked up from reference TRBV19 and TRBJ2-5, is DGGITQSPKYLFRKEGQNVTLSCEQNLNHDAMYWYRQDPGQGLRLIYYSQIVNDFQKGDIAEGYSVSREKKESFPLTVTSAQKNPTAFYLCASSILGDVETQYFGPGTRLLVL.

The chain uses TRBV28 and TRBJ2-7, with D possibly TRBD2 on 7 matching bases. The V end lost 3 bases, the J end lost 0 bases, and 12 bases lay between the germline ends. Per germline, CDR1 MDHEN and CDR2 SYDVKM. The CDR3 extends over 15 amino acids. As DNA, the CDR3 is TGTGCCAGCAGTTTGGGGGGGCTTCTCTCCTACGAGCAGTACTTC. Its protein is CASSLGGLLSYEQYF.

This clone was recorded many times. V usage is TRBV4-1 and J usage is TRBJ2-3; 9 bases agree with TRBD1. The CDR3 consists of 16 residues. CDR1 MGHRA and CDR2 YSYEKL come from the germline V gene. The ends lost 1 base at V and 5 bases at J; junction bases unmatched: 7. CDR3 sequence reads: CASSQGPGQGGDTQYF. DNA for the CDR3: TGCGCCAGCAGCCAAGGGCCGGGACAGGGAGGAGATACGCAGTATTTT.

CDR3 loop: CASSPTSGVEYEQYF. The CDR3 coding sequence is TGTGCCAGCTCACCCACTAGCGGGGTTGAGTACGAGCAGTACTTC. V and J are TRBV18 and TRBJ2-7; 10 bases match TRBD2. The CDR3 length is 15 residues. V shed 3 bases, J shed 4 bases, and the junction held 6 bases outside the gene matches. CDR1 is KGHSH and CDR2 is LQKENI in the germline V gene.

This sequence joins TRBV2 and TRBJ2-1, with 9 bases matching TRBD2. V lost 4 bases, J lost 15 bases, and 16 bases stayed unmatched. The CDR3 contains 15 residues. Germline CDR1 SNHLY, CDR2 FYNNEI. The CDR3 DNA reads TGTGCCAGCAGTGTTTTTGGGACTAGCACCTTTGGGCTGTTCTTC. The encoded protein is CASSVFGTSTFGLFF.

The V and J genes are TRBV5-8 and TRBJ1-2, with D hard to call. The germline gives CDR1 SGHTS, CDR2 YDEGEE. Trimming took 0 bases from V and 2 from J, leaving 11 bases between them. The CDR3 is 15 residues long. The CDR3 here is CASSLGAGGNYGYTF. CDR3 bases: TGTGCCAGCAGCTTGGGGGCGGGAGGCAACTATGGCTACACCTTC. Supplemented by reference TRBV5-8 and TRBJ1-2, the full variable domain reads EAGVTQSPTHLIKTRGQQATLRCSPISGHTSVYWYQQALGLGLQFLLWYDEGEERNRGNFPPRFSGRQFPNYSSELNVNALELEDSALYLCASSLGAGGNYGYTFGSGTRLTVV.

Only a few counts were recorded for this clone. The rearrangement joins TRBV7-9 to TRBJ2-1; D may match TRBD1 or TRBD2 (5 bases each). The length of the CDR3 is 11 residues. CDR1 and CDR2 (germline): SEHNR, FQNEAQ (reference sequence). V lost 5 bases and J 10 bases, leaving 9 bases between the germline ends. The CDR3 DNA follows: TGTGCCAGCAGCAAGGGGACGGAGCAGTTCTTC. It encodes CASSKGTEQFF.

There are a few counts of this clone. The J gene is TRBJ2-1, the V gene TRBV5-4, with a weak D call TRBD2 (6 bases). Trimming stripped 3 bases from V and 2 bases from J, with 15 bases between. This CDR3 has 16 residues. Germline V lookup: CDR1 SGHNT, CDR2 YYREEE (reference sequence). Written as DNA, the CDR3 is TGTGCCAGCAGCTCGAAATTAGCGGCAACCTACAATGAGCAGTTCTTC. Translation gives CASSSKLAATYNEQFF.

The chain has TRBV28 and TRBJ2-5; the match to TRBD2 covers 12 bases. Germline V gene sequence: CDR1 MDHEN, CDR2 SYDVKM. The CDR3 loop spans 16 amino acids. The J segment lost 4 bases and the V segment lost 6 bases, leaving 9 bases of the junction unmatched. The CDR3 protein is CASSLTSGGNGETQYF. CDR3 sequence (DNA): TGTGCCAGCAGCTTAACTAGCGGGGGGAACGGAGAGACCCAGTACTTC.

V gene TRBV5-6 combines with J gene TRBJ1-1; 8 bases fit TRBD1. The V segment lost 4 bases and the J segment 1 base; nucleotides outside the gene matches: 6. The germline V gene encodes CDR1 SGHDT and CDR2 YYEEEE. The CDR3 length is 15 residues. CDR3 region: CASSGGTGWNTEAFF. Here the CDR3 DNA reads TGTGCCAGCAGCGGTGGGACAGGTTGGAACACTGAAGCTTTCTTT.

This clone turned up a few times. V usage is TRBV6-1 and J usage is TRBJ1-5, with TRBD1 matching over 7 bases. Germline loops: CDR1 MNHNS, CDR2 SASEGT. This CDR3 is 13 amino acids long. Germline trimming cut 5 bases from V and 12 bases from J; bases unmatched to any gene: 10. CDR3 DNA sequence: TGTGCCAGCAGTCCGGACAGGTCAAACGACCAGCATTTT. Its translation is CASSPDRSNDQHF.